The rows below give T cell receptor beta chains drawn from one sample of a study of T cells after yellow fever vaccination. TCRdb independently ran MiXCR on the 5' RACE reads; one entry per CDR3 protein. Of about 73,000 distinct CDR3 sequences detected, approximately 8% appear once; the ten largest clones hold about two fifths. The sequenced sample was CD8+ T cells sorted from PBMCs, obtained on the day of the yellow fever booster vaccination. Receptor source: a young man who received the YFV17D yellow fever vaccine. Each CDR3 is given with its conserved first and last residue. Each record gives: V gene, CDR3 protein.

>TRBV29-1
CSVGTNGYTF
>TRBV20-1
CSDGGASGSTGEQFF
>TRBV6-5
CASRRTGEAFWAFF
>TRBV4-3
CASSLGLNTGELFF
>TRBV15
CATSRDRGTTGELFF
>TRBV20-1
CSASPLARALSYEQYF
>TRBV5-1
CASSRPGSGELFF
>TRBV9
CASSVAPGLAGRSSYNEQFF
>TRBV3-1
CASSQDRDLSSYEQYF
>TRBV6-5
CASRQIYEQYF
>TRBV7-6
CASSIGGQPQHF
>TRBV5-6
CASSKGGFSTGELFF
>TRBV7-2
CASSLFRAGSYETQYF
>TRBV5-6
CASSLTGRNSGANVLTF
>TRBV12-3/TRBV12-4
CASSTGQVGQETQYF
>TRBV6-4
CASSTGTGNTGELFF
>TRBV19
CASKLAGSQETQYF
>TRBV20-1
CSAIGTSGTSYNEQFF
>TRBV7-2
CASRLPDRNTEAFF
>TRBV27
CASRSSGNTIYF
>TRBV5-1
CASSLEGTSYNEQFF
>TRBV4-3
CASSQDYWKEYEQYF
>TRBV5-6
CASSLGQGAWEQYF
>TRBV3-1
CASSYRHLRYEQYF
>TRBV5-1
CASSLAGQASSYNEQFF
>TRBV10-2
CASRGAYNEQFF
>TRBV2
CASSTLAGEPYNEQFF
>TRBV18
CASSPSLLAGGEETQYF
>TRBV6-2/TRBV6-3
CASTARQGNPYEQYF
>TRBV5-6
CASRLVKGGRGGQPQHF
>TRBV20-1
CSARTPLTDTQYF
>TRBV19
CASSMGLEQFF
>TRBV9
CASSGDWTDTQYF
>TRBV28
CATLTPKVNTGELFF
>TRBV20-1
CSARVGVGYEQFF
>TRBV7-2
CASSLEAGRADEAFF
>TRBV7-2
CASRGWEGRDHTDTQYF
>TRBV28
CASSFSPVGELGNQPQHF
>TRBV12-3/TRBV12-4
CASSLLGGPDTQYF
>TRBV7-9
CASSLAENTEAFF
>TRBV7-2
CASSPWFGPDTQYF
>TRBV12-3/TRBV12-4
CASRGYNIYEQYF
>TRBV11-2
CASSFGGDRGYEQYF
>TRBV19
CASSIAGPSSYNEQFF
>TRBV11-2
CASNLVGEQFF